This T cell receptor (beta chain) was found in a study of cytomegalovirus exposure and HLA in healthy donors. Whole-study results and caveats: Presence/absence analyses treated sequencing depth as roughly uniform across donors. Researchers left out some V segments, among them TRBV6-2 and TRBV6-3, as indistinguishable. In most subjects, TCR beta sequences reportedly gave accurate predictions of HLA-A and HLA-B alleles.

As for this clone: What it binds is not known.

CDR3 length equals 14 residues. Germline V gene data show CDR1 as SNHLY and CDR2 as FYNNEI. The J segment lost 4 bases and the V segment lost 2 bases, leaving 4 bases of the junction unmatched. Healthy bone marrow donors supplied every sample. It was with 60 Vbeta and 13 Jbeta primers that the PCR ran. The protocol was immunoSEQ multiplex PCR, while the TCRdb copy is restricted to in-frame clones and leaves out a portion. The sample has over 75,000 clones, over 60% seen once. This receptor was identified in a male donor in good health and CMV-seropositive. J is TRBJ1-2 and V is TRBV2, with TRBD1 matching 7 bases. The sample consisted of PBMCs. In DNA, the CDR3 is TGTGCCAGCAGTGAATACAGGGGAATCTATGGCTACACCTTC. As protein: CASSEYRGIYGYTF.